This TCR beta chain was identified in a study of OX40 agonist ivuxolimab in advanced cancers. This CDR3 region has 17 residues. The germline V gene has CDR1 MGHRA and CDR2 YSYEKL. J gave up 4 bases and V 0 bases, and 9 bases lay outside the gene matches. The repertoire was sequenced with immunoSEQ multiplex PCR; TCRdb's copy has only in-frame clones and lacks some. The sample yields 35,000 to 45,000 clones, 85% to 90% seen once. Specimen: CD4+ or CD8+ T cells sorted from blood, collected in a trial of the OX40 agonist ivuxolimab. This receptor was taken from an adult with an advanced solid tumor such as melanoma, head and neck, liver or kidney cancer. The chain couples TRBV4-1 to TRBJ2-1; 7 bases agree with TRBD2. This CDR3 is CASSQDPAGSGYNEQFF. The DNA for the CDR3 is TGCGCCAGCAGCCAAGATCCGGCGGGTAGCGGGTACAATGAGCAGTTCTTC.